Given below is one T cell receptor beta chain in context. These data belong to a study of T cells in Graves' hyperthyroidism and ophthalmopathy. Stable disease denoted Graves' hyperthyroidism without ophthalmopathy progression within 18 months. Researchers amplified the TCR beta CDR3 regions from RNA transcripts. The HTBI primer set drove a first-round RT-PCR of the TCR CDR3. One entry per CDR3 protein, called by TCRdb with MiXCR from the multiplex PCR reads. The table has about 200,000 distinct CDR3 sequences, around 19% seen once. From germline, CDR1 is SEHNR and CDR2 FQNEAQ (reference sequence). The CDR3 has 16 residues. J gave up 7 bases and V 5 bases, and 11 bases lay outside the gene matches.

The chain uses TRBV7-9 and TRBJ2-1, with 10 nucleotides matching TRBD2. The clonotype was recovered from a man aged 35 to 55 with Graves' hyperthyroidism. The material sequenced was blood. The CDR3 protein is CASSRQSGGASNEQFF. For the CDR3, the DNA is TGTGCCAGCAGCAGACAGAGCGGGGGGGCCTCTAATGAGCAGTTCTTC.